Given below is one T cell receptor (beta chain) in context. Its antigen is currently unknown. The entry originates in a study of vaccination and CD4 T cells after COVID-19. About the research overall: Post-COVID draws followed diagnosis by a median roughly 93 days (range 35 to 161). Post-vaccine sampling followed dose two by a median about 72 days (range 14 to 241).

The Oncomine TCR Beta short-read assay was applied to DNA of cultured CD4+ T cells. Genomic DNA was taken out of cultured CD4+ T cells by extraction. MiXCR was run by TCRdb on the PCR reads, yielding one entry per CDR3 protein. This sample carries about 3,800 distinct CDR3 sequences, more than 13% of them seen once, and the ten largest clones take 17%. Stated treatment: roughly ten-day PBMC culture with coronavirus spike peptide pools or control peptides (ViraFEST assay). Under the ViraFEST approach, antigen-specific T cells were expanded with peptide pools and TCRs subsequently sequenced. V trimming: 0 bases; J trimming: 5 bases; junction bases outside the gene matches: 0. The CDR3 covers 16 residues. Germline V gene sequence: CDR1 SGDLS, CDR2 YYNGEE.

The material sequenced was CD4+ T cells from blood, cultured in vitro. The receptor's source is a human donor who had recovered from COVID-19. The chain links TRBV9 to TRBJ2-2, with 14 positions matching TRBD2. The CDR3 nucleotides read TGTGCCAGCAGCGTAGGACTAGCGGGGGGGACCGGGGAGCTGTTTTTT. This encodes CASSVGLAGGTGELFF.